These 13 T cell receptor beta chains were sequenced from one sample in a study of blood T cell repertoires in COVID-19. Profiled with immunoSEQ multiplex PCR; TCRdb holds only in-frame clones, not every one. The table lists about 210,000 clones, about 80% of them singletons, with 6% to 8.5% in the top ten. The sample comprised peripheral blood. All receptors derive from a man aged 55 to 69 with acute or convalescent COVID-19.

The J gene is TRBJ1-4, the V gene TRBV6-1; 8 bases line up with TRBD1. The ends lost 1 base at V and 4 bases at J; junction bases unmatched: 20. Germline CDR1 MNHNS, CDR2 SASEGT. The CDR3 runs to 21 residues. The CDR3 reads CASSEDNGQGWKEGLNEKLFF. The CDR3 nucleotides are TGTGCCAGCAGTGAAGACAACGGACAGGGATGGAAGGAGGGCCTTAATGAAAAACTGTTTTTT.

The chain joins TRBV29-1 to TRBJ1-4; the D is unclear. Germline V gene data show CDR1 as SQVTM and CDR2 as ANQGSEA. CDR3 length equals 11 residues. V lost 7 bases and J 4 bases, leaving 7 bases between the germline ends. CDR3 in amino acids: CSGLFNEKLFF. DNA of the CDR3: TGCAGCGGGCTGTTTAATGAAAAACTGTTTTTT. The complete variable domain, with remaining parts taken from reference TRBV29-1 and TRBJ1-4, reads SAVISQKPSRDICQRGTSLTIQCQVDSQVTMMFWYRQQPGQSLTLIATANQGSEATYESGFVIDKFPISRPNLTFSTLTVSNMSPEDSSIYLCSGLFNEKLFFGSGTQLSVL.

The chain recombines TRBV30 with TRBJ1-6; tentatively, D is TRBD1 (5 bases). Between the trimmed V and J ends, which lost 7 bases and 7 bases, there was a span of 14 bases. In germline, CDR1 is GTSNPN, CDR2 SVGIG (reference sequence). The CDR3 spans 13 residues. The CDR3: CASTRDLNSPLHF. CDR3 DNA: TGTGCCTCGACTCGGGACTTGAATTCACCCCTCCACTTT.

The chain is built from TRBV5-5 and TRBJ1-2; 7 nucleotides line up with TRBD1. V trimming: 4 bases; J trimming: 2 bases; junction bases outside the gene matches: 5. In germline, CDR1 is SGHKS, CDR2 YYEKEE (reference sequence). This CDR3 region has 14 residues. The CDR3 here is CASSLDRVNYGYTF. CDR3 in DNA: TGTGCCAGCAGCCTAGACAGGGTAAACTATGGCTACACCTTC. The variable domain in full, completed from reference TRBV5-5 and TRBJ1-2, reads DAGVTQSPTHLIKTRGQQVTLRCSPISGHKSVSWYQQVLGQGPQFIFQYYEKEERGRGNFPDRFSARQFPNYSSELNVNALLLGDSALYLCASSLDRVNYGYTFGSGTRLTVV.

The CDR3 reads CASRTGSWNEQFF. The CDR3 bases are TGTGCCAGTCGGACAGGATCTTGGAATGAGCAGTTCTTC. The gene calls are TRBV6-5 and TRBJ2-1; the match to TRBD1 covers 7 bases. This CDR3 contains 13 residues. Unmatched junction bases numbered 9, after V lost 9 bases and J lost 7 bases. Germline lookup yields CDR1 MNHEY and CDR2 SVGAGI.

About this clone: Within the sample, other DNA sequences also encode this same CDR3. The chain recombines TRBV9 with TRBJ2-1; 10 bases agree with TRBD2. Germline-derived CDR1 and CDR2 are SGDLS and YYNGEE. Trimming at V came to 2 bases and at J to 3 bases, leaving 2 bases not matched to a gene. The CDR3 spans 15 residues. The CDR3 loop is CASSVGLADYNEQFF. The CDR3 region has the DNA TGTGCCAGCAGCGTCGGACTAGCGGACTACAATGAGCAGTTCTTC.

This clone has just a few counts. The chain employs TRBV2 and TRBJ1-2; 8 bases are a match to TRBD1. J gave up 1 base and V 8 bases, and 3 bases lay outside the gene matches. Germline lookup yields CDR1 SNHLY and CDR2 FYNNEI. The CDR3 runs 13 residues. CDR3 DNA: TGTGCCAGCCGACAGGGGCTTAACTATGGCTACACCTTC. Residues: CASRQGLNYGYTF.

This chain joins TRBV5-1 and TRBJ2-2; 8 positions match TRBD2. Germline lookup yields CDR1 SGHRS and CDR2 YFSETQ. With V trimmed by 5 bases and J by 4 bases, 7 bases remained unmatched. The CDR3 sequence is 15 residues long. For the CDR3, the DNA is TGCGCCAGCAGTACAAGCGGGAGTCTCACCGGGGAGCTGTTTTTT. It translates to CASSTSGSLTGELFF.

This clone has more than one count but fewer than ten. This sequence joins TRBV6-5 and TRBJ2-7, with a tentative D call TRBD1 (6 bases). The CDR3 is made up of 15 amino acids. Germline V CDR1 and CDR2: MNHEY, SVGAGI. Trimming took off 4 bases at V and 6 bases at J, with 19 bases between the two ends. The CDR3 reads CASSSSGVQGVEQYF. DNA of the CDR3: TGTGCCAGCAGTTCTTCAGGGGTCCAAGGGGTCGAGCAGTACTTC.

The gene calls are TRBV10-3 and TRBJ1-5; D uncertain. The CDR3 is 15 amino acids. With 1 base removed from V and 1 base from J, the gap between germline ends came to 8 bases. CDR1 is ENHRY, CDR2 SYGVKD, per germline. In DNA, the CDR3 is TGTGCCATCAGTGAGTGGGAGGGCAGCAATCAGCCCCAGCATTTT. The encoded protein is CAISEWEGSNQPQHF.

This chain uses TRBV24-1 with TRBJ2-7, with 8 bases fitting TRBD2. The length of the CDR3 is 14 residues. The J segment lost 0 bases and the V segment lost 10 bases, leaving 7 bases of the junction unmatched. Germline CDR1 KGHDR, CDR2 SFDVKD. The CDR3 region is CATGSSGSSYEQYF. The CDR3 DNA reads TGTGCCACAGGCTCTAGCGGGTCCTCCTACGAGCAGTACTTC.

The table lists this clone with a few counts. The chain combines TRBV20-1 with TRBJ2-1; no clear D. Germline V gene data show CDR1 as DFQATT and CDR2 as SNEGSKA (reference sequence). The length of the CDR3 is 13 residues. Trimming took 3 bases from V and 6 from J, leaving 12 bases between them. DNA of the CDR3: TGCAGTGCTAGTATAGTAGTTTCCAATGAGCAGTTCTTC. It specifies CSASIVVSNEQFF.

The chain has TRBV7-2 and TRBJ1-2, with TRBD1 matching over 7 bases. Germline CDR1 is SGHTA and CDR2 is FQGNSA. The junction had 13 bases not matched to a gene; V was cut back by 5 bases and J by 4 bases. This CDR3 region has 16 residues. The chain's CDR3 is CASSANRGGGAYGYTF. The CDR3 bases are TGTGCCAGCAGCGCCAACAGGGGCGGTGGGGCCTATGGCTACACCTTC.